This T cell receptor (beta chain) came from a study of T cell responses to AZD1222 COVID-19 vaccine. The CDR3 sequence is 14 residues long. Germline V gene sequence: CDR1 MDHEN, CDR2 SYDVKM. The ends were cut back, 7 bases at V and 1 base at J, with 11 bases in the middle. Data came from immunoSEQ multiplex PCR; TCRdb stores just in-frame clones and leaves some out. Of 95,000 to 100,000 clones listed, 90% are singletons. On this clone: The antigen is not known.

Points from the study as a whole: Mapped onto spike, vaccine-associated CD4 TCRs spanned it and were dominant at 160-218 and 743-854.

The chain recombines TRBV28 with TRBJ1-3; perhaps TRBD1 as D (6 bases). This sample comprised peripheral blood, obtained on day 0 of AZD1222 vaccination. This TCR derives from an adult in good health. The chain's CDR3 is CASIVGGSGNTIYF. In nucleotides, the CDR3 is TGTGCCAGCATCGTAGGGGGATCTGGAAACACCATATATTTT.